This T cell receptor beta chain was recovered during a study of post-analysis software for immune sequencing data. Study-wide findings and caveats: Five TRBV segments, including TRBV5-6, TRBV5-1 and TRBV20-1, were more frequent in patients than controls.

V was pared by 4 bases and J by 4 bases, with 8 bases of the junction left unmatched. This CDR3 region has 14 residues. The germline V gene has CDR1 DFQATT and CDR2 SNEGSKA (reference sequence). cDNA libraries of TCR beta carried unique molecular identifiers. TCRdb re-called the PCR reads with MiXCR, one entry per CDR3 protein. The repertoire holds 700,000 to 900,000 distinct CDR3 sequences, about 45% seen once, with roughly 5.2% in the top ten. In regard to this clonotype: What it binds is unknown.

This chain connects TRBV20-1 to TRBJ1-1; 8 positions match TRBD1. The sequence was collected from a girl aged 10-17 years with multiple sclerosis. The sequenced sample consisted of blood. CDR3 sequence reads: CSATRQGTGTEAFF. The CDR3 DNA reads TGCAGTGCTACGCGACAGGGGACGGGCACTGAAGCTTTCTTT.